This T cell receptor beta chain comes out of a study of glioma-infiltrating T cells. Study results and limitations: Very few CDR3 sequences were shared between tissue and blood. Gliomas, especially low-grade, showed above-expected tissue-blood divergence; non-neoplastic patients showed below.

The iRepertoire nested amplicon-rescue multiplex PCR amplified TCR alpha and beta CDR3s from RNA. Input was roughly 100-450 ng of tissue mRNA or PBMC total RNA. Each CDR3 protein gets one entry after TCRdb re-called the multiplex PCR reads with MiXCR. In the table there are 150,000 to 200,000 distinct CDR3 sequences, under 55% of which are singletons. Regarding this clonotype: Its antigen is undetermined.

Germline V lookup: CDR1 MDHEN, CDR2 SYDVKM. This CDR3 has 14 amino acids. This clonotype originated in a human donor with low-grade glioma or glioblastoma, undergoing nonglioma brain surgery, or in good health (not recorded which). The V call is TRBV28, the J call TRBJ2-7; 9 positions agree with TRBD2. The specimen was glioma tissue, nonneoplastic brain tissue, or PBMCs (not recorded which). The CDR3 bases are TGTGCTAGAAGAATAGCGGGAGTTGCCCACGAGCAGTACTTC. The encoded protein is CARRIAGVAHEQYF.